This T cell receptor (beta chain) was sequenced for a study of T cells in Graves' hyperthyroidism and ophthalmopathy. This clonotype was recorded at least ten times. Its antigen is undetermined. This CDR3 comprises 13 residues. V was cut by 1 base and J by 7 bases, with 10 bases left in between. Germline V gives CDR1 SGHDN, CDR2 FVKESK. Study outcomes and limitations: Blood also showed most of the thyroid clonotypes that were expanded above 0.001.

No progression to ophthalmopathy during 18 months of follow-up defined stable disease. The diagnoses drew upon clinical symptoms, serum thyroxine and TRAb, thyroid ultrasound and orbital computed tomography. Amplification of TCR beta CDR3 regions used RNA as the template. First-round RT-PCR targeting the TCR CDR3 was performed with the HTBI primer set. TCRdb re-analysed the multiplex PCR reads in MiXCR, keeping a single row per CDR3 protein. Seen here are about 540,000 distinct CDR3 sequences, about 43% observed once, and the top ten hold roughly 8.2%. J is TRBJ1-2 and V is TRBV14, with TRBD1 as a possible D gene (5 bases). The source of this sequence is a woman under 30 with Graves' hyperthyroidism. Sequences were obtained from peripheral blood or thyroid tissue (not recorded which). CDR3 residues: CASSQVLGTGYTF. CDR3 sequence (DNA): TGTGCCAGCAGCCAAGTGCTAGGGACTGGCTACACCTTC.